These 10 T cell receptor beta chains were sequenced from one sample in a study of early T cells in non-severe SARS-CoV-2 infection. TCRdb recomputed calls from the 5' RACE reads with MiXCR, one row per CDR3 protein. The table lists 50,000 to 60,000 distinct CDR3 sequences, roughly 8% of them singletons. Source material: whole blood. The source is an adult who was a healthcare worker with PCR-confirmed SARS-CoV-2 infection or an uninfected control (not recorded which).

The sample holds a few counts of this clonotype. The J gene is TRBJ2-3, the V gene TRBV28; no reliable D call. The CDR3 runs 12 residues. V was shortened by 4 bases and J by 8 bases, with 10 bases between the two germline ends. Germline CDR1 is MDHEN and CDR2 is SYDVKM. The CDR3 DNA reads TGTGCCAGCAGTTCGGGTCCAAGTACGCAGTATTTT. Its protein product is CASSSGPSTQYF.

This clonotype has ten or more counts. The chain uses TRBV4-1 and TRBJ2-7; D tentatively fits TRBD1 or TRBD2 (6 bases each). There are 15 residues in the CDR3. The germline gives CDR1 MGHRA, CDR2 YSYEKL. V was clipped by 4 bases and J by 3 bases, with 16 bases between them. The CDR3 spells CASSRAGGFDYEQYF. CDR3 nucleotide sequence: TGCGCCAGCAGCCGCGCCGGGGGCTTCGACTACGAGCAGTACTTC.

This clonotype came up a few times. This chain links TRBV28 with TRBJ1-5; 9 bases align to TRBD1. V lost 1 base to trimming and J lost 3 bases; unmatched junction nucleotides: 13. Germline loops: CDR1 MDHEN, CDR2 SYDVKM. CDR3 size: 19 residues. The CDR3 loop is CASSLSPGQGSVDNQPQHF. The CDR3, as DNA: TGTGCCAGCAGTTTATCACCGGGACAGGGAAGCGTGGACAATCAGCCCCAGCATTTT.

At least ten counts were recorded for this clonotype. The V call is TRBV12-3 or TRBV12-4, the J call TRBJ2-2; 9 bases line up with TRBD2. The junction had 4 bases not matched to a gene; V was cut back by 7 bases and J by 7 bases. This CDR3 comprises 13 residues. The CDR3 loop is CASNLLAGGELFF. CDR3 bases: TGTGCCAGCAACTTACTAGCGGGCGGGGAGCTGTTTTTT.

This clonotype was observed many times. The chain couples TRBV7-8 to TRBJ2-1; 12 positions match TRBD2. J lost 9 bases, V lost 5 bases, and 5 bases had no gene match. The CDR3 spans 14 residues. CDR1 and CDR2 (germline): SGHVS, FQNEAQ. CDR3 amino acids: CASSPTSGRSEQFF. The CDR3 nucleotides read TGTGCCAGCAGCCCGACTAGCGGGAGATCTGAGCAGTTCTTC.

This clonotype was picked up many times. The chain joins TRBV28 to TRBJ2-1, with 8 bases matching TRBD2. This CDR3 is 16 amino acids long. Trimming took 4 bases from V and 10 from J; bases not matched to a gene: 15. CDR1 MDHEN and CDR2 SYDVKM come from the germline V gene. In nucleotides, the CDR3 is TGTGCCAGCAGTTCCATTACTAGCGGCAAAGAAGGGGAGCAGTTCTTC. Translated, it gives CASSSITSGKEGEQFF.

This clonotype has more than one count but fewer than ten. The rearrangement links TRBV2 to TRBJ2-1, with D perhaps assigned TRBD1 or TRBD2 (5 bases each). V lost 3 bases to trimming and J lost 6 bases, with 9 bases between them. This CDR3 has 13 residues. In germline, CDR1 is SNHLY, CDR2 FYNNEI. CDR3 DNA: TGTGCCAGCAGTGATGGGACCTTCAATGAGCAGTTCTTC. It codes for CASSDGTFNEQFF.

This clonotype was seen many times. The chain has TRBV14 and TRBJ2-1; D possibly uses TRBD1 or TRBD2 (5 bases each). V lost 4 bases to trimming and J lost 8 bases, with 15 bases between them. Germline lookup yields CDR1 SGHDN and CDR2 FVKESK. The CDR3 is made up of 14 amino acids. The CDR3 spells CASSPWDPPYEQFF. The CDR3 nucleotides read TGTGCCAGCAGCCCCTGGGACCCCCCGTATGAGCAGTTCTTC.

The genes are TRBV11-2 and TRBJ2-5, with 8 bases lining up with TRBD1. Germline V lookup: CDR1 SGHAT, CDR2 FQNNGV. The CDR3 length is 15 residues. J lost 5 bases, V lost 4 bases, and 9 bases had no gene match. In nucleotides, the CDR3 is TGTGCCAGCAGCTCACACAGGGGGGCCGGGGAGACCCAGTACTTC. This codes for CASSSHRGAGETQYF.

This chain links TRBV20-1 with TRBJ2-3; D gene uncertain. V lost 6 bases and J 2 bases, leaving 18 bases between the germline ends. CDR3 length: 15 residues. Germline V CDR1 and CDR2: DFQATT, SNEGSKA (reference sequence). The CDR3 here is CSAQLRSPYTDTQYF. CDR3 DNA: TGCAGTGCCCAGCTGAGGTCCCCTTACACAGATACGCAGTATTTT.